Listed below are T cell receptor beta chains from one sample, sequenced in a study of blood T cell repertoires in COVID-19. The assay was immunoSEQ multiplex PCR, and TCRdb's table has in-frame clones only and misses some. The repertoire holds about 150,000 clones, with about nine tenths as singletons. Sequencing was done on a sample of peripheral blood. These receptors all come from a human donor with COVID-19, enrolled during active disease. The donor label of this sample is uncertain. Each CDR3 is given with its conserved first and last residue. D genes are given only for firm matches. The listing skips clone size in some rows; elsewhere it reads once, few, many or a size class.

j_call	d_call	v_call	clone_size	cdr3_aa	cdr3_nt
TRBJ1-1	TRBD1	TRBV9	NA	CASSAPQGEDTEAFF	TGTGCCAGCAGCGCCCCTCAGGGGGAGGACACTGAAGCTTTCTTT
TRBJ2-5	TRBD1	TRBV11-2	NA	CASSPYRGLGETQYF	TGTGCCAGCAGCCCTTACAGGGGCTTAGGGGAGACCCAGTACTTC
TRBJ2-5	TRBD1	TRBV5-1	NA	CASSPGQLETQYF	TGCGCCAGCAGCCCGGGACAGTTAGAGACCCAGTACTTC
TRBJ1-4	TRBD1	TRBV2	once	CASSERGQDNEKLFF	TGTGCCAGCAGTGAACGGGGACAGGATAATGAAAAACTGTTTTTT
TRBJ2-3	TRBD1	TRBV5-4	NA	CASSSGQGADTQYF	TGTGCCAGCAGCTCAGGACAGGGCGCTGATACGCAGTATTTT
TRBJ2-7	NA	TRBV5-1	NA	CASSANYEQYF	TGCGCCAGCAGCGCGAACTACGAGCAGTACTTC
TRBJ2-3	NA	TRBV7-7	NA	CASSLSSRDTQYF	TGTGCCAGCAGCTTATCGTCCCGGGATACGCAGTATTTT
TRBJ2-7	NA	TRBV6-5	NA	CASSRQFASYEQYF	TGTGCCAGCAGCCGCCAGTTTGCTTCCTACGAGCAGTACTTC
TRBJ1-2	NA	TRBV2	NA	CASSVAGGWDYGYTF	TGTGCCAGCAGTGTGGCGGGGGGTTGGGACTATGGCTACACCTTC
TRBJ2-2	TRBD2	TRBV11-2	NA	CASTLQAGANTGELFF	TGTGCCAGCACCCTCCAAGCGGGGGCGAACACCGGGGAGCTGTTTTTT
TRBJ1-6	NA	TRBV2	NA	CASGVSSYNSPLHF	TGTGCCAGCGGTGTGAGCTCCTATAATTCACCCCTCCACTTT